The 8 T cell receptor beta chains reported below all come from one sample, sequenced in a study of blood T cell repertoires in COVID-19. Profiled with immunoSEQ multiplex PCR; TCRdb holds only in-frame clones, not every one. The sample records roughly 200,000 clones, about 90% being singletons. Sequencing used peripheral blood. These receptor sequences come from a man aged 60-69 years with active or convalescent COVID-19.

The chain uses TRBV10-3 and TRBJ1-6; tentative D call: TRBD1 (5 bases). The CDR3 totals 13 residues. The V end lost 4 bases, the J end lost 13 bases, and 14 bases lay between the germline ends. Per the germline V gene, CDR1 is ENHRY and CDR2 is SYGVKD. CDR3 residues: CAISVQRDSPLHF. DNA of the CDR3: TGTGCCATCAGTGTTCAACGGGACTCCCCCCTCCACTTT.

This chain links TRBV2 with TRBJ1-2, with 9 positions matching TRBD1. With V trimmed by 5 bases and J by 4 bases, 5 bases remained unmatched. Germline V lookup: CDR1 SNHLY, CDR2 FYNNEI. This CDR3 has 14 residues. The CDR3: CASSFTGGGYGYTF. CDR3 bases: TGTGCCAGCAGTTTTACAGGGGGCGGCTATGGCTACACCTTC.

This chain uses TRBV4-1 with TRBJ1-1; D perhaps matches TRBD1 (5 bases). V was shortened by 0 bases and J by 5 bases, with 16 bases between the two germline ends. Germline loops: CDR1 MGHRA, CDR2 YSYEKL. The CDR3 has 16 amino acids. CDR3 DNA: TGCGCCAGCAGCCAAGAGGTCGGCAGGGCTGGAACTGAAGCTTTCTTT. Translated: CASSQEVGRAGTEAFF.

The chain has TRBV11-3 and TRBJ2-5, with D possibly matching TRBD1 (5 bases). The CDR3 sequence is 14 residues long. CDR1 is SGHNT, CDR2 YENEEA, per germline. The V and J ends lost 3 bases and 5 bases respectively, with 13 bases between them. The CDR3 spells CASSLGPEKETQYF. The CDR3, as DNA: TGTGCCAGCAGCTTGGGGCCCGAGAAGGAGACCCAGTACTTC.

Worth noting for this clone: In the same sample, other DNA sequences code for this CDR3. The V call is TRBV5-1, the J call TRBJ1-6, with TRBD1 matching 7 bases. V lost 1 base and J lost 5; bases outside the gene matches: 3. CDR1 and CDR2 from the germline V gene are SGHRS and YFSETQ. This CDR3 has 15 amino acids. The CDR3 DNA reads TGCGCCAGCAGCTTGTTGCAGGGGGATAATTCACCCCTCCACTTT. As protein: CASSLLQGDNSPLHF.

The V call is TRBV28, the J call TRBJ1-2; D is uncertain. The CDR3 is 15 amino acids. Germline loops: CDR1 MDHEN, CDR2 SYDVKM. Trimming cost V 6 bases and J 3 bases, with 17 bases left between them. The CDR3 protein is CASSPPNTHDYGYTF. The CDR3 DNA sequence: TGTGCCAGCAGCCCTCCCAATACTCATGACTATGGCTACACCTTC.

The V and J genes are TRBV25-1 and TRBJ1-2, with 8 bases matching TRBD1. Trimming cost V 2 bases and J 7 bases; bases outside gene matches: 3. This CDR3 is 13 amino acids long. In germline, CDR1 is MGHDK, CDR2 SYGVNS. The CDR3 DNA reads TGTGCCAGCAGTGAACTTACAGGGGGTGGCTACACCTTC. It is translated as CASSELTGGGYTF.

The table lists this clone with a count of one. Here the CDR3 reads CASSLVLAGANTGELFF. DNA of the CDR3: TGCGCCAGCAGCTTGGTATTAGCGGGGGCGAACACCGGGGAGCTGTTTTTT. The chain couples TRBV5-1 to TRBJ2-2; 9 bases match TRBD2. Germline V gene lookup returns CDR1 SGHRS and CDR2 YFSETQ. The CDR3 length is 17 residues. The V segment lost 0 bases and the J segment 0 bases; nucleotides outside the gene matches: 3.